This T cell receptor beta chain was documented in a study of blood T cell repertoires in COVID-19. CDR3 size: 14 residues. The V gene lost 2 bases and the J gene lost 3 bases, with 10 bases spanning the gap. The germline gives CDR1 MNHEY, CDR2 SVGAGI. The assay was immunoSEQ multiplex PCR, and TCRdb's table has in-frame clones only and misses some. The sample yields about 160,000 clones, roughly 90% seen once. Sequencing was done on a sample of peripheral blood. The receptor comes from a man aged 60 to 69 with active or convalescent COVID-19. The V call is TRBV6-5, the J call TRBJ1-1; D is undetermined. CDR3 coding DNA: TGTGCCAGCAGTTACGTACCACGGGACACTGAAGCTTTCTTT. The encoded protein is CASSYVPRDTEAFF.